This paragraph covers one T cell receptor beta chain sequence. Its antigen is unknown. The record originates from a study of T cells after yellow fever vaccination. Study-level findings and limits: Peaking faster, on day 5 versus 15, the secondary response was nonetheless weaker. Across the CD4 and CD8 compartments, a small share of clonotypes was present in both.

TCRdb reprocessed the 5' RACE reads with MiXCR, giving one entry per CDR3 protein. The sample lists 150,000 to 200,000 distinct CDR3 sequences, about 7% seen once, with more than 2% in the top ten. V trimming: 6 bases; J trimming: 5 bases; junction bases outside the gene matches: 8. This CDR3 has 15 residues. Germline V lookup: CDR1 SGHTA, CDR2 FQGNSA. The chain links TRBV7-2 to TRBJ2-5; 11 bases are shared with TRBD2. Material: CD4+ T cells sorted from PBMCs, obtained 5 days after the first yellow fever vaccination. The clonotype originates from a man aged 18-30 years who received the YFV17D yellow fever vaccine. Here the CDR3 reads CASSLSGGASETQYF. CDR3 nucleotides: TGTGCCAGCAGTCTTAGCGGGGGGGCCTCGGAGACCCAGTACTTC. The full variable domain, in which reference TRBV7-2 and TRBJ2-5 provide the parts outside the CDR3, is GAGVSQSPSNKVTEKGKDVELRCDPISGHTALYWYRQSLGQGLEFLIYFQGNSAPDKSGLPSDRFSAERTGGSVSTLTIQRTQQEDSAVYLCASSLSGGASETQYFGPGTRLLVL.